This TCR beta chain comes out of a study of cytomegalovirus exposure and HLA in healthy donors. The study's findings and limits: V segments that were indistinguishable, TRBV6-2 and TRBV6-3 among them, were omitted from analysis. In vitro assays verified that three CMV-associated chains recognized CMV antigens specifically. Further analysis was carried out later, and it showed several of the most significant clusters appearing linked to common viral pathogens.

As for this clone: Its matching antigen is unknown.

The V end was cut by 7 bases, the J end by 7 bases, with 14 bases between. Looked up from germline, CDR1 is MNHNS and CDR2 is SASEGT. CDR3 length: 14 amino acids. PCR involved 60 Vbeta and 13 Jbeta primers. Here immunoSEQ multiplex PCR was the method, and the copy in TCRdb shows in-frame clones only, minus some. The profile covers 100,000 or so clones, with over 60% appearing a single time and over 4% taken by the ten largest. The sample consisted of PBMCs. The V gene is TRBV6-1, the J gene TRBJ1-6, with a possible D match to TRBD1 (6 bases). The receptor was derived from a female donor in good health and CMV-seropositive. CDR3 nucleotide sequence: TGTGCCAGCACGACCGACAGGTCCAATTCACCCCTCCACTTT. Its translation: CASTTDRSNSPLHF.